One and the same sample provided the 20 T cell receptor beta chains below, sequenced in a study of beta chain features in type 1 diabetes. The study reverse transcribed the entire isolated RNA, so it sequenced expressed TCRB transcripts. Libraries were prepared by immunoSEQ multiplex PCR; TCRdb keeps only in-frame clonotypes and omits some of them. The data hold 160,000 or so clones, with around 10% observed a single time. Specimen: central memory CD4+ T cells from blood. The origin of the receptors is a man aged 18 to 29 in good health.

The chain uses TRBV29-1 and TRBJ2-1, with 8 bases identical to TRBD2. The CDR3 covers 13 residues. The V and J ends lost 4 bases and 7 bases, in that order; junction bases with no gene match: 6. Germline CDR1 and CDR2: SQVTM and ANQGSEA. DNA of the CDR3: TGCAGCGTTGCCGGGAGGGCCGGTAATGAGCAGTTCTTC. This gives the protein CSVAGRAGNEQFF.

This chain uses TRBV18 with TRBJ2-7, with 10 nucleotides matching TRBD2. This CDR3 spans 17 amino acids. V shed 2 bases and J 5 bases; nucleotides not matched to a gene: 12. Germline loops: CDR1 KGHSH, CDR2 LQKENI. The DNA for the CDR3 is TGTGCCAGCTCACCAACGCCAGCTAGCGGGAGTTTGAACGAGCAGTACTTC. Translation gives CASSPTPASGSLNEQYF.

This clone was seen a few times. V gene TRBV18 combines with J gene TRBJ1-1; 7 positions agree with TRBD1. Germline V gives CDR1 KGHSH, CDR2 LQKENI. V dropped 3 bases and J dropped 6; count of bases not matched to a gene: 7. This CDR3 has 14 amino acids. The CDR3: CASSPTGFDSEAFF. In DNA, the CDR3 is TGTGCCAGCTCACCGACAGGGTTTGACTCTGAAGCTTTCTTT. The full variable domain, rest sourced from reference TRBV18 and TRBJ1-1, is NAGVMQNPRHLVRRRGQEARLRCSPMKGHSHVYWYRQLPEEGLKFMVYLQKENIIDESGMPKERFSAEFPKEGPSILRIQQVVRGDSAAYFCASSPTGFDSEAFFGQGTRLTVV.

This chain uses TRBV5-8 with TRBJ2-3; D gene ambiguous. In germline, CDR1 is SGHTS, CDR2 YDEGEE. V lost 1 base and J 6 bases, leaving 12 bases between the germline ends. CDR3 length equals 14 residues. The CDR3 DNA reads TGTGCCAGCAGCTTGTTTGCAGTTAGGGATACGCAGTATTTT. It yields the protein CASSLFAVRDTQYF.

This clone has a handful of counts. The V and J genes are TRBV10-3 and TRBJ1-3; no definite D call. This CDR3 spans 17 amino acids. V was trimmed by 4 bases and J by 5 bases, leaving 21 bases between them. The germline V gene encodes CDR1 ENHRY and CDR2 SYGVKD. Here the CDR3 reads CAISGTGQRAERNTIYF. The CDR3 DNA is TGTGCCATCAGTGGAACCGGGCAACGGGCGGAGCGAAACACCATATATTTT.

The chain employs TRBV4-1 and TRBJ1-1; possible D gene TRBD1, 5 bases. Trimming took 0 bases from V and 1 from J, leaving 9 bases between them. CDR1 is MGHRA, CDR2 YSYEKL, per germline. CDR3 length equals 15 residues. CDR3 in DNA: TGCGCCAGCAGCCAAGATTTTCAGGGGAACACTGAAGCTTTCTTT. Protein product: CASSQDFQGNTEAFF.

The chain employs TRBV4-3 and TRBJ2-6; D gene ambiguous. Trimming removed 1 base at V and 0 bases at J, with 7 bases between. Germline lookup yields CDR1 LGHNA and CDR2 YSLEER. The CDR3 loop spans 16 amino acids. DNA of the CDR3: TGCGCCAGCAGCCAAGGATCCAGCTCTGGGGCCAACGTCCTGACTTTC. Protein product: CASSQGSSSGANVLTF.

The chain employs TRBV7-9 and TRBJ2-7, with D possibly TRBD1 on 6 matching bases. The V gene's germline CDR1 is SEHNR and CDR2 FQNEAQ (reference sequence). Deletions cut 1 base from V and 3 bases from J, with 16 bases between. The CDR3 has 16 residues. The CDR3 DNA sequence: TGTGCCAGCAGCTTAGATCCACGGCAGGGGCTCTACGAGCAGTACTTC. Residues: CASSLDPRQGLYEQYF.

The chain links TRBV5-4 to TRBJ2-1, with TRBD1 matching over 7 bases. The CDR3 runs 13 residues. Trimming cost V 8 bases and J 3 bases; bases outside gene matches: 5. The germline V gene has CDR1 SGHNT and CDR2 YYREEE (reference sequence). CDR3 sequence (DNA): TGTGCCAGTAGGGGGCAACTCTACAATGAGCAGTTCTTC. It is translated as CASRGQLYNEQFF.

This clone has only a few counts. The CDR3 bases are TGTGCCAGCAGTTACAGGATCTACGAGCAGTACTTC. It codes for CASSYRIYEQYF. The chain carries TRBV28 and TRBJ2-7, with D possibly being TRBD1 (5 bases). V was pared by 4 bases and J by 3 bases, with 7 bases between. The CDR3 spans 12 residues. The V gene's germline CDR1 is MDHEN and CDR2 SYDVKM.

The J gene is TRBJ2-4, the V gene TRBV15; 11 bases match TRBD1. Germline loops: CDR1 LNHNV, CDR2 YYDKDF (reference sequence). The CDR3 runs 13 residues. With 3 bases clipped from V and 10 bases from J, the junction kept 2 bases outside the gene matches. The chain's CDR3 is CATSRGQGEIQYF. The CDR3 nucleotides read TGTGCCACCAGCAGGGGACAGGGGGAAATTCAGTACTTC.

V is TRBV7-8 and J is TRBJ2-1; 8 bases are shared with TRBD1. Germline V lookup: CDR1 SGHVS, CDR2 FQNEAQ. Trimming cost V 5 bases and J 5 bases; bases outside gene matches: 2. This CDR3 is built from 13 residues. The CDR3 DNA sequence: TGTGCCAGCAGCGTGGACAGGGACAATGAGCAGTTCTTC. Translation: CASSVDRDNEQFF.

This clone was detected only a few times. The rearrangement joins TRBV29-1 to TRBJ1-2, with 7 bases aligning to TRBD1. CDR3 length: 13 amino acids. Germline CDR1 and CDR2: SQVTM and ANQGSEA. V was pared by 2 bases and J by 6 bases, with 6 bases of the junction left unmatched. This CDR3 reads CSVELNRGDGYTF. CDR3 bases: TGCAGCGTTGAACTTAACAGGGGCGATGGCTACACCTTC.

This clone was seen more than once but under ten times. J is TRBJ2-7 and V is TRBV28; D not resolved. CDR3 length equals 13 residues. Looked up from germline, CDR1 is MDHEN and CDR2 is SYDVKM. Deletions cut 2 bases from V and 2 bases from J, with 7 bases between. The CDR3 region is CASSLLKTYEQYF. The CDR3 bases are TGTGCCAGCAGTTTACTTAAAACCTACGAGCAGTACTTC.

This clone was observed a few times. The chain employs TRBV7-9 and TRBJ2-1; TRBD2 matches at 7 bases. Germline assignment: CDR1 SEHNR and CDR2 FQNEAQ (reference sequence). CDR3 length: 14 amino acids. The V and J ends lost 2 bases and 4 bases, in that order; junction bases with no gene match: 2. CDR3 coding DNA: TGTGCCAGCAGCTTAAACGGGGGGTACAATGAGCAGTTCTTC. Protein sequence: CASSLNGGYNEQFF.

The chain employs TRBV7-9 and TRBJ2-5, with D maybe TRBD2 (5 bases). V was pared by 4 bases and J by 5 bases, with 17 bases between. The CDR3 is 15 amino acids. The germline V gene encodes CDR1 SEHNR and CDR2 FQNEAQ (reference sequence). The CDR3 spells CASSSQRGVSETQYF. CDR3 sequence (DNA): TGTGCCAGCAGCTCCCAACGGGGAGTCTCGGAGACCCAGTACTTC.

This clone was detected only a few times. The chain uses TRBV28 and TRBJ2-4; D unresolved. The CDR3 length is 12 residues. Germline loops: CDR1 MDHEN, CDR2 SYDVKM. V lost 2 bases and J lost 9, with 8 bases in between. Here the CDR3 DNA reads TGTGCCAGCAGTTTAAAGGGAAGCATTCAGTACTTC. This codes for CASSLKGSIQYF. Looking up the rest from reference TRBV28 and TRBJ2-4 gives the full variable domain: DVKVTQSSRYLVKRTGEKVFLECVQDMDHENMFWYRQDPGLGLRLIYFSYDVKMKEKGDIPEGYSVSREKKERFSLILESASTNQTSMYLCASSLKGSIQYFGAGTRLSVL.

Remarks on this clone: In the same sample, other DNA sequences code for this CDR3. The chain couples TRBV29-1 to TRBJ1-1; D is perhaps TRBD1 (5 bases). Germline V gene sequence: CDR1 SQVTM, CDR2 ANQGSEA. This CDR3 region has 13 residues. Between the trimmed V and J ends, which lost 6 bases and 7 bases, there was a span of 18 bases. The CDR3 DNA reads TGCAGCGTGCGCAGACAGCCGGACCTTGAAGCTTTCTTT. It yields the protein CSVRRQPDLEAFF. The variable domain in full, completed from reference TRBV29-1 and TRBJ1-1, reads SAVISQKPSRDICQRGTSLTIQCQVDSQVTMMFWYRQQPGQSLTLIATANQGSEATYESGFVIDKFPISRPNLTFSTLTVSNMSPEDSSIYLCSVRRQPDLEAFFGQGTRLTVV.

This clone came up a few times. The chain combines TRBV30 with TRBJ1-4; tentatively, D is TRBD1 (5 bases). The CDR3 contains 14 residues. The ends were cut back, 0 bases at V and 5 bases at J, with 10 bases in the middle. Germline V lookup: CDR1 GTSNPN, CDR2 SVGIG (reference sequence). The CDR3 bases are TGTGCCTGGAGTGTAACAGGCGGAAATGAAAAACTGTTTTTT. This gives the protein CAWSVTGGNEKLFF. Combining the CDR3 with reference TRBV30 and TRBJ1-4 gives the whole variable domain SQTIHQWPATLVQPVGSPLSLECTVEGTSNPNLYWYRQAAGRGLQLLFYSVGIGQISSEVPQNLSASRPQDRQFILSSKKLLLSDSGFYLCAWSVTGGNEKLFFGSGTQLSVL.

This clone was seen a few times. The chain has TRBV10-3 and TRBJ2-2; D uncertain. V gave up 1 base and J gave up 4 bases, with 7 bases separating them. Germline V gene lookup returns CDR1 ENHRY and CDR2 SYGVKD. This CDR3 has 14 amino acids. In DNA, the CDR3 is TGTGCCATCAGTGAGTGGGAAGCCACCGGGGAGCTGTTTTTT. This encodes CAISEWEATGELFF.